The 21 T cell receptor beta chains reported below all come from one sample, sequenced in a study of OX40 agonist ivuxolimab in advanced cancers. Only in-frame clones appear in the TCRdb table, and some are missing; sequencing was by immunoSEQ multiplex PCR. The sample carries fewer than 80,000 clones, more than 75% recorded once. The sample consisted of CD4+ or CD8+ T cells sorted from blood, taken in a trial of the OX40 agonist ivuxolimab. The receptors originated from an adult with an advanced solid tumor such as melanoma, head and neck, liver or kidney cancer.

The chain links TRBV9 to TRBJ2-3, with D possibly matching TRBD2 (5 bases). V was trimmed by 1 base and J by 4 bases, leaving 13 bases between them. The CDR3 spans 15 residues. CDR1 and CDR2 from the germline V gene are SGDLS and YYNGEE. CDR3 DNA: TGTGCCAGCAGCGTACTCGGGGTGGTATCAGATACGCAGTATTTT. Its protein product is CASSVLGVVSDTQYF.

The chain joins TRBV28 to TRBJ1-1, with 9 positions matching TRBD1. Germline CDR1 reads MDHEN; CDR2 reads SYDVKM. CDR3 size: 17 residues. J lost 0 bases, V lost 6 bases, and 11 bases had no gene match. The CDR3 loop reads CASRHLQGARVNTEAFF. Here the CDR3 DNA reads TGTGCCAGCAGACATCTACAGGGGGCGCGGGTGAACACTGAAGCTTTCTTT.

V is TRBV15 and J is TRBJ2-7; D remains ambiguous. Trimming cost V 6 bases and J 4 bases, with 13 bases left between them. CDR1 and CDR2 (germline): LNHNV, YYDKDF (reference sequence). The CDR3 is 13 amino acids. This CDR3 reads CATRDGASYEQYF. CDR3 sequence (DNA): TGTGCCACCAGGGACGGAGCTTCGTACGAGCAGTACTTC. Filled out from reference TRBV15 and TRBJ2-7, the complete variable domain reads DAMVIQNPRYQVTQFGKPVTLSCSQTLNHNVMYWYQQKSSQAPKLLFHYYDKDFNNEADTPDNFQSRRPNTSFCFLDIRSPGLGDTAMYLCATRDGASYEQYFGPGTRLTVT.

The chain couples TRBV5-1 to TRBJ2-6, with D perhaps being TRBD1 or TRBD2 (5 bases each). Trimming removed 4 bases at V and 4 bases at J, with 18 bases between. Germline assignment: CDR1 SGHRS and CDR2 YFSETQ. This CDR3 contains 17 residues. DNA of the CDR3: TGCGCCAGCAGCCCGAGGGGCAGTACAAGGGGGGCCAACGTCCTGACTTTC. Its protein is CASSPRGSTRGANVLTF. The whole variable domain, filled in from reference TRBV5-1 and TRBJ2-6, reads KAGVTQTPRYLIKTRGQQVTLSCSPISGHRSVSWYQQTPGQGLQFLFEYFSETQRNKGNFPGRFSGRQFSNSRSEMNVSTLELGDSALYLCASSPRGSTRGANVLTFGAGSRLTVL.

Concerning this clone itself: The junction and the germline gene differ at one end; a read error may be behind it. The V gene is TRBV7-7, the J gene TRBJ2-5; D remains unclear. CDR1 and CDR2 (germline): SSHAT, FNYEAQ (reference sequence). The CDR3 runs to 14 residues. In nucleotides, the CDR3 is TGTGCTAGCAGCTCCATAGAGAGAGGCGAGACCCAGTACTTC. Translated, it gives CASSSIERGETQYF.

The V and J genes are TRBV29-1 and TRBJ2-1, with a weak D call TRBD2 (5 bases). Trimming pared 3 bases from V and 0 bases from J, leaving 12 bases between. The CDR3 runs to 15 residues. From germline, CDR1 is SQVTM and CDR2 ANQGSEA. The CDR3 here is CSVDGAANSYNEQFF. CDR3 nucleotide sequence: TGCAGCGTTGACGGAGCGGCCAACTCCTACAATGAGCAGTTCTTC.

The chain couples TRBV5-1 to TRBJ2-2; TRBD2 might be the D (5 bases). The CDR3 extends over 14 amino acids. CDR1 and CDR2 from the germline V gene are SGHRS and YFSETQ. The V gene lost 2 bases and the J gene lost 6 bases, with 11 bases spanning the gap. The DNA for the CDR3 is TGCGCCAGCAGCTTATTCCGGGGATCCGGGGAGCTGTTTTTT. Protein sequence: CASSLFRGSGELFF.

CDR3 loop: CASSVFKHPSYYGYTF. The CDR3 DNA reads TGTGCCAGCAGCGTATTCAAGCACCCTTCTTACTATGGCTACACCTTC. The V call is TRBV9, the J call TRBJ1-2; D remains unclear. Trimming took off 1 base at V and 3 bases at J, with 16 bases between the two ends. This CDR3 spans 16 amino acids. CDR1 and CDR2 (germline): SGDLS, YYNGEE.

There are a few counts of this clone. The CDR3 nucleotides read TGTGCCAGCAGACCACCGGGAAACCCCTACGAGCAGTACTTC. Amino acid sequence: CASRPPGNPYEQYF. This chain joins TRBV6-5 and TRBJ2-7; possibly TRBD2 for D (5 bases). Germline V lookup: CDR1 MNHEY, CDR2 SVGAGI. Between the trimmed V and J ends, which lost 6 bases and 2 bases, there was a span of 14 bases. The CDR3 spans 14 residues.

Points on this clone: Additional DNA sequences in this sample encode the identical CDR3. This chain links TRBV20-1 with TRBJ1-1; D remains unclear. Per germline, CDR1 DFQATT and CDR2 SNEGSKA (reference sequence). Trimming took 5 bases from V and 5 from J, leaving 6 bases between them. This CDR3 has 10 residues. The CDR3 region has the DNA TGCAGTGCTCGTAAGACTGAAGCTTTCTTT. Its translation is CSARKTEAFF.

J is TRBJ2-7 and V is TRBV28, with 9 nucleotides matching TRBD2. The CDR3 sequence is 14 residues long. With V trimmed by 6 bases and J by 5 bases, 8 bases remained unmatched. CDR1 and CDR2 from the germline V gene are MDHEN and SYDVKM. CDR3 amino acids: CASRPPGLADEQYF. CDR3 bases: TGTGCCAGCAGGCCCCCGGGACTAGCAGACGAGCAGTACTTC. The full variable domain, rest sourced from reference TRBV28 and TRBJ2-7, is DVKVTQSSRYLVKRTGEKVFLECVQDMDHENMFWYRQDPGLGLRLIYFSYDVKMKEKGDIPEGYSVSREKKERFSLILESASTNQTSMYLCASRPPGLADEQYFGPGTRLTVT.

The CDR3 DNA follows: TGTGCCACCAGCAGAGATTTGATCGGACGGACTATGAACACTGAAGCTTTCTTT. It is translated as CATSRDLIGRTMNTEAFF. The J gene is TRBJ1-1, the V gene TRBV15; no definite D call. Between the trimmed V and J ends, which lost 0 bases and 0 bases, there was a span of 17 bases. The CDR3 is 18 amino acids. CDR1 and CDR2 (germline): LNHNV, YYDKDF (reference sequence). The full variable domain, completed using reference TRBV15 and TRBJ1-1, is DAMVIQNPRYQVTQFGKPVTLSCSQTLNHNVMYWYQQKSSQAPKLLFHYYDKDFNNEADTPDNFQSRRPNTSFCFLDIRSPGLGDTAMYLCATSRDLIGRTMNTEAFFGQGTRLTVV.

The chain couples TRBV15 to TRBJ1-2; D remains ambiguous. The germline V gene encodes CDR1 LNHNV and CDR2 YYDKDF (reference sequence). Trimming left V 4 bases short and J 2 bases short, with 14 bases between. This CDR3 has 15 residues. The CDR3: CATSTRGSLNYGYTF. The CDR3 DNA reads TGTGCCACCAGCACTCGCGGAAGCCTAAACTATGGCTACACCTTC.

The rearrangement uses TRBV6-5 and TRBJ1-6; the D is unclear. Per the germline V gene, CDR1 is MNHEY and CDR2 is SVGAGI. CDR3 length: 13 residues. V was clipped by 2 bases and J by 10 bases, with 9 bases between them. The CDR3 DNA reads TGTGCCAGCAGTTACAGGGAAGAATCACCCCTCCACTTT. This encodes CASSYREESPLHF.

This sequence joins TRBV5-1 and TRBJ2-7; D tentatively reads TRBD1 or TRBD2 (5 bases each). The ends were cut back, 4 bases at V and 3 bases at J, with 14 bases in the middle. This CDR3 has 14 amino acids. Germline lookup yields CDR1 SGHRS and CDR2 YFSETQ. The CDR3: CASSAGTGNYEQYF. The CDR3 bases are TGCGCCAGCAGCGCCGGGACGGGGAACTACGAGCAGTACTTC.

The V call is TRBV6-6, the J call TRBJ1-1; D gene uncertain. The V gene's germline CDR1 is MNHNY and CDR2 SVGAGI (reference sequence). Trimming removed 0 bases from V and 13 bases from J, with 9 bases in between. The CDR3 is 11 amino acids. The CDR3 here is CASSYSGAYFF. The CDR3 DNA is TGTGCCAGCAGTTACTCCGGAGCCTATTTCTTT.

This sequence joins TRBV11-2 and TRBJ1-3; 7 nucleotides agree with TRBD1. The CDR3 is 14 residues long. J was trimmed by 2 bases and V by 3 bases; bases with no gene match: 1. CDR1 and CDR2 (germline): SGHAT, FQNNGV. As DNA, the CDR3 is TGTGCCAGCAGCTTTCAGGGGGCTGGAAACACCATATATTTT. As protein: CASSFQGAGNTIYF.

The CDR3 sequence: CASSQDSGWQGGASPLHF. In DNA form, the CDR3 reads TGTGCCAGCAGCCAAGATTCAGGCTGGCAGGGGGGAGCTTCACCCCTCCACTTT. V gene TRBV5-4 combines with J gene TRBJ1-6; TRBD1 agrees at 7 bases. CDR1 is SGHNT and CDR2 is YYREEE in the germline V gene (reference sequence). Trimming cost V 4 bases and J 9 bases; bases outside gene matches: 19. This CDR3 spans 18 amino acids.

V is TRBV6-5 and J is TRBJ1-5, with a tentative D call TRBD1 (6 bases). Germline V gene sequence: CDR1 MNHEY, CDR2 SVGAGI. Trimming pared 4 bases from V and 2 bases from J, leaving 15 bases between. The CDR3 sequence is 16 residues long. The CDR3 here is CASSSQGNGGNQPQHF. CDR3 sequence (DNA): TGTGCCAGCAGTTCTCAGGGGAACGGGGGCAATCAGCCCCAGCATTTT.

This clone has only one observation. The rearrangement links TRBV18 to TRBJ2-7; 7 nucleotides agree with TRBD2. The J segment lost 6 bases and the V segment lost 1 base, leaving 6 bases of the junction unmatched. The CDR3 runs to 14 residues. CDR1 is KGHSH and CDR2 is LQKENI in the germline V gene. CDR3 bases: TGTGCCAGCTCACCACTTCCTAGCGGCGCCGAGCAGTACTTC. This translates into CASSPLPSGAEQYF.

The chain joins TRBV21-1 to TRBJ1-5. TRBV21-1 counts as a pseudogene. The CDR3 runs to 16 residues. The CDR3 region has the DNA TGTGCCAGCAGCACTATGCGGGCCCCGGGGTACCAGCCCCAGCATTTT. It translates to CASSTMRAPGYQPQHF.